Below are 14 T cell receptor beta chains sequenced from a single sample in a study of T-cell reconstitution after alpha-beta-depleted transplantation in children. Construction of the TCRbeta library involved unique molecular identifiers. One entry per CDR3 protein results from TCRdb running MiXCR on the PCR reads. Of 4,000 to 6,000 distinct CDR3 sequences listed, approximately 30% are singletons. The source material was PBMCs, mostly from graft donor cells, sampled 60 days after TCRalphabeta/CD19-depleted stem cell transplant. These receptors were obtained from a male patient between 2 and 15 years old who had a stem cell transplant for acute lymphoblastic leukemia, so the T cells may come from the graft donor.

This clonotype was counted many times. This chain connects TRBV21-1 to TRBJ2-7; the table assigns TRBD2, which was not confirmed against the DNA. TRBV21-1 is a recognized pseudogene. There are 15 residues in the CDR3. In DNA form, the CDR3 reads TGTGCCAGCAGTCATTTCGTGGCGGGAGACTTCGAGCAGTACTTC. Translated: CASSHFVAGDFEQYF.

The J gene is TRBJ1-1, the V gene TRBV9; no firm D call. CDR1 SGDLS and CDR2 YYNGEE come from the germline V gene. V lost 3 bases and J lost 4, with 10 bases in between. This CDR3 is 13 amino acids long. DNA of the CDR3: TGTGCCAGCAGCGCCGCTGAGGGCACTGAAGCTTTCTTT. As protein: CASSAAEGTEAFF.

This clonotype was counted once. The chain recombines TRBV7-9 with TRBJ2-7, with D possibly TRBD2 on 6 matching bases. This CDR3 spans 13 amino acids. The germline gives CDR1 SEHNR, CDR2 FQNEAQ (reference sequence). V was shortened by 5 bases and J by 6 bases, with 14 bases between the two germline ends. CDR3 sequence (DNA): TGTGCCAGCAGCCCCGGGCTGCGGGGCGAGCAGTACTTC. This sequence encodes CASSPGLRGEQYF.

This clonotype was found many times. V gene TRBV7-9 combines with J gene TRBJ2-3; the D is unclear. CDR1 and CDR2 (germline): SEHNR, FQNEAQ (reference sequence). This CDR3 has 13 residues. V was trimmed by 1 base and J by 4 bases, leaving 6 bases between them. CDR3 in DNA: TGTGCCAGCAGCTTAGGCGGAGCAGATACGCAGTATTTT. It encodes CASSLGGADTQYF. Using reference TRBV7-9 and TRBJ2-3 for the parts outside the CDR3, the full variable domain is DTGVSQNPRHKITKRGQNVTFRCDPISEHNRLYWYRQTLGQGPEFLTYFQNEAQLEKSRLLSDRFSAERPKGSFSTLEIQRTEQGDSAMYLCASSLGGADTQYFGPGTRLTVL.

V is TRBV27 and J is TRBJ2-1, with 7 bases fitting TRBD2. This CDR3 has 16 residues. CDR1 is MNHEY and CDR2 is SMNVEV in the germline V gene (reference sequence). Trimming removed 5 bases from V and 0 bases from J; junction bases left unmatched: 7. The CDR3 loop reads CASSPIAGHSYNEQFF. CDR3 DNA: TGTGCCAGCAGTCCCATAGCGGGTCACTCCTACAATGAGCAGTTCTTC.

J is TRBJ2-1 and V is TRBV6-4; 14 nucleotides align to TRBD2. Germline CDR1 is MRHNA and CDR2 is SNTAGT. This CDR3 region has 15 residues. Germline trimming cut 5 bases from V and 8 bases from J; bases unmatched to any gene: 5. The CDR3 bases are TGTGCCAGCAGTAAGACTAGCGGGGGGGCGGATGAGCAGTTCTTC. It encodes CASSKTSGGADEQFF.

By share, this clonotype ranks as large. The CDR3 DNA follows: TGCAGCGTTGAAGGGGGACTAGCGGGAGGCACCTCTTTCACAGATACGCAGTATTTT. It translates to CSVEGGLAGGTSFTDTQYF. V usage is TRBV29-1 and J usage is TRBJ2-3; TRBD2 matches at 15 bases. CDR1 is SQVTM, CDR2 ANQGSEA, per germline. The CDR3 runs 19 residues. J gave up 2 bases and V 1 base, and 10 bases lay outside the gene matches.

This clonotype was picked up many times. This sequence joins TRBV7-7 and TRBJ2-5; perhaps TRBD1 as D (5 bases). Trimming stripped 4 bases from V and 3 bases from J, with 12 bases between. CDR1 SSHAT and CDR2 FNYEAQ come from the germline V gene (reference sequence). The CDR3 sequence is 14 residues long. CDR3 region: CASSSEVTEETQYF. In DNA form, the CDR3 reads TGTGCCAGCAGCTCAGAGGTGACAGAAGAGACCCAGTACTTC.

This clonotype was counted many times. CDR3 sequence: CASTLREGNTEAFF. DNA of the CDR3: TGTGCCAGCACCCTTCGGGAGGGGAACACTGAAGCTTTCTTT. The genes are TRBV6-1 and TRBJ1-1; D gene ambiguous. The CDR3 loop spans 14 amino acids. The V end was cut by 7 bases, the J end by 1 base, with 13 bases between. The germline CDR1 and CDR2 sequences are MNHNS and SASEGT.

This chain joins TRBV7-8 and TRBJ2-2; D is unresolved. Trimming took 3 bases from V and 1 from J, leaving 6 bases between them. The CDR3 is 14 residues long. Germline V gene lookup returns CDR1 SGHVS and CDR2 FQNEAQ. CDR3 loop: CASSFYKNTGELFF. The CDR3 coding sequence is TGTGCCAGCAGCTTTTACAAGAACACCGGGGAGCTGTTTTTT. Full variable domain (remainder filled in from reference TRBV7-8 and TRBJ2-2): GAGVSQSPRYKVAKRGQDVALRCDPISGHVSLFWYQQALGQGPEFLTYFQNEAQLDKSGLPSDRFFAERPEGSVSTLKIQRTQQEDSAVYLCASSFYKNTGELFFGEGSRLTVL.

This clonotype was detected ten times or more. The chain combines TRBV28 with TRBJ2-7, with 9 bases that match TRBD2. Germline V gene data show CDR1 as MDHEN and CDR2 as SYDVKM. The CDR3 spans 15 residues. The junction had 10 bases not matched to a gene; V was cut back by 4 bases and J by 6 bases. For the CDR3, the DNA is TGTGCCAGCAGTTCGCCCGGGACTAGCTCCCTCGAGCAGTACTTC. It translates to CASSSPGTSSLEQYF. The variable domain in full, completed from reference TRBV28 and TRBJ2-7, reads DVKVTQSSRYLVKRTGEKVFLECVQDMDHENMFWYRQDPGLGLRLIYFSYDVKMKEKGDIPEGYSVSREKKERFSLILESASTNQTSMYLCASSSPGTSSLEQYFGPGTRLTVT.

This clonotype is termed medium-sized. The genes are TRBV20-1 and TRBJ2-3; D may be TRBD2 (5 bases). The germline CDR1 and CDR2 sequences are DFQATT and SNEGSKA (reference sequence). V lost 5 bases and J lost 0, with 9 bases in between. CDR3 length: 13 amino acids. This CDR3 reads CSAEGGSTDTQYF. CDR3 DNA sequence: TGCAGTGCTGAGGGCGGAAGCACAGATACGCAGTATTTT.

The V call is TRBV20-1, the J call TRBJ2-2; 12 bases agree with TRBD1. CDR1 DFQATT and CDR2 SNEGSKA come from the germline V gene (reference sequence). The CDR3 is made up of 15 amino acids. V was clipped by 4 bases and J by 3 bases; unmatched bases: 3. This CDR3 reads CSATGQGADTGELFF. In DNA, the CDR3 is TGCAGTGCTACGGGACAGGGGGCGGACACCGGGGAGCTGTTTTTT.

This clonotype is classed as medium-sized. The J gene is TRBJ2-4, the V gene TRBV12-3 or TRBV12-4; TRBD2 matches at 10 bases. Trimming at V came to 5 bases and at J to 0 bases, leaving 10 bases not matched to a gene. The CDR3 covers 18 residues. CDR3 residues: CASSPRGAGGLAKNIQYF. The CDR3 nucleotides are TGTGCCAGCAGTCCACGGGGAGCGGGAGGGTTAGCCAAAAACATTCAGTACTTC.